This T cell receptor (beta chain) was found in a study of response to subunit inactivated influenza vaccine (dated by TCRdb to between 2018 and 2020). Regarding the research as a whole: To follow how T cells responded to a trivalent subunit inactivated influenza vaccine, the researchers relied on deep quantitative profiling of the T cell receptor repertoire.

General study outcomes and caveats: The authors suggested that each seasonal influenza vaccination may recruit only a limited number of new T cells.

The junction shows trimming of 1 base on V and 3 bases on J, and the gene matches do not reach 4 bases of it. The CDR3, cysteine through phenylalanine, is 14 amino acids long. CDR3 DNA only is kept here, 42 bases in frame from base 1. CDR1 and CDR2, looked up from the germline V gene (reference sequence), are DFQATT and SNEGSKA. Libraries were constructed by RT-PCR. The instrument given in TCRdb is Illumina HiSeq 2500. TCRdb trimmed the raw reads at Q25, called clones with MiXCR and kept productive beta chains. Every distinct CDR3 protein forms one entry, paired with its most common genes and DNA. The sample table lists about half a million distinct CDR3 sequences, less than 30% of them with a count of one. Approximately 2% of the sample comes from the top ten. About this clonotype itself: Which antigen it targets is not known. Base qualities were left out, and no much larger clone turns up one base away.

The sequencing used CD4+ T cells sorted from PBMCs, collected roughly 5 days after vaccination. The chain is assembled from TRBV20-1 and TRBJ2-3, with TRBD2 identical over 7 junction bases. The clonotype originates from a man aged 45-60 years who received an inactivated influenza vaccine. Donor details come from another sample of the same person, matched by shared clones. CDR3 protein: CSARVSGKTDTQYF. The DNA sequence reads TGCAGTGCTAGAGTGAGCGGGAAGACAGATACGCAGTATTTT.